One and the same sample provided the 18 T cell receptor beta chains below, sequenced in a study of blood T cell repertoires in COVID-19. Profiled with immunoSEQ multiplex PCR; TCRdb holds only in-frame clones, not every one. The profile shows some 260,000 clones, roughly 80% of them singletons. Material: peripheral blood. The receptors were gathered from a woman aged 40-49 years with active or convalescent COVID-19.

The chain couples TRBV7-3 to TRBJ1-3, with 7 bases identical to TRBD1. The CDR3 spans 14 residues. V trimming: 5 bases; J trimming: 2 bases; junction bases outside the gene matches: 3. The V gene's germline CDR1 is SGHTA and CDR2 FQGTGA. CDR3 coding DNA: TGTGCCAGCAGCGTGGACAGGACTGGAAACACCATATATTTT. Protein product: CASSVDRTGNTIYF.

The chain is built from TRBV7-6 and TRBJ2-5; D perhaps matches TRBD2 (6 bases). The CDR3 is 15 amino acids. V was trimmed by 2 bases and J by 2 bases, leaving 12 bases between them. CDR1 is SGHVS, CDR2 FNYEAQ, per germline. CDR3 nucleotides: TGTGCCAGCAGCTTACAGTTGACTAGTCAAGAGACCCAGTACTTC. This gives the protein CASSLQLTSQETQYF.

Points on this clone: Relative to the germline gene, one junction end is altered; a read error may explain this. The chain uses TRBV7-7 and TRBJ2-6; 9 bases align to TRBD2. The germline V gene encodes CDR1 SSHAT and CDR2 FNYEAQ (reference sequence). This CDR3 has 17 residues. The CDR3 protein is CASSAGGTLSGANVLTF. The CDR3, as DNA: TGTGCTAGCAGCGCGGGGGGGACCCTATCTGGGGCCAACGTCCTGACTTTC.

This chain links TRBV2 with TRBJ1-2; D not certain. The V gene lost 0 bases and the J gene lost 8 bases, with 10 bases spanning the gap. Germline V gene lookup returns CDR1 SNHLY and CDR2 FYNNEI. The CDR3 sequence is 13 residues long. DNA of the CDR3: TGTGCCAGCAGTGAAGCGAGGGATCGAGGCTACACCTTC. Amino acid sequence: CASSEARDRGYTF. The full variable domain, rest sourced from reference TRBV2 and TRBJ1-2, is EPEVTQTPSHQVTQMGQEVILRCVPISNHLYFYWYRQILGQKVEFLVSFYNNEISEKSEIFDDQFSVERPDGSNFTLKIRSTKLEDSAMYFCASSEARDRGYTFGSGTRLTVV.

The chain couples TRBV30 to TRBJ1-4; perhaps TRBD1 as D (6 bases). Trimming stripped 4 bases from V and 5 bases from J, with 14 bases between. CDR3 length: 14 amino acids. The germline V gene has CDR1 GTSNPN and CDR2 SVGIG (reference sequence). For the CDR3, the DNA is TGTGCCTGGAATTTGGGGGCGACAAATGAAAAACTGTTTTTT. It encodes CAWNLGATNEKLFF. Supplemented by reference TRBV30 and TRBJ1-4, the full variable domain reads SQTIHQWPATLVQPVGSPLSLECTVEGTSNPNLYWYRQAAGRGLQLLFYSVGIGQISSEVPQNLSASRPQDRQFILSSKKLLLSDSGFYLCAWNLGATNEKLFFGSGTQLSVL.

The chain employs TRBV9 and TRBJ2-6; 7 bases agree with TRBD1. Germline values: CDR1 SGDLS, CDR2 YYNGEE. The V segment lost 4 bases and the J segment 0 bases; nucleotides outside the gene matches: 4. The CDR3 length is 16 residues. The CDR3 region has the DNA TGTGCCAGCAGCCCACGACAGGGCTCTGGGGCCAACGTCCTGACTTTC. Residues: CASSPRQGSGANVLTF.

CDR3 residues: CASSTERGGDGELFF. CDR3 DNA sequence: TGTGCCAGTAGTACAGAGCGGGGCGGGGACGGGGAGCTGTTTTTT. The rearrangement links TRBV19 to TRBJ2-2, with 7 bases aligning to TRBD2. V shed 4 bases and J 7 bases; nucleotides not matched to a gene: 9. The CDR3 consists of 15 residues. The germline V gene encodes CDR1 LNHDA and CDR2 SQIVND (reference sequence).

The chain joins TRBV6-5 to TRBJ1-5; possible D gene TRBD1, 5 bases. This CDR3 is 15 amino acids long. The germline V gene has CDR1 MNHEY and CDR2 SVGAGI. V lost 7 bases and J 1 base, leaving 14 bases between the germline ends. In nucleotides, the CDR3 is TGTGCCAGCACCCGGGGGGACCAGAGCAATCAGCCCCAGCATTTT. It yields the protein CASTRGDQSNQPQHF.

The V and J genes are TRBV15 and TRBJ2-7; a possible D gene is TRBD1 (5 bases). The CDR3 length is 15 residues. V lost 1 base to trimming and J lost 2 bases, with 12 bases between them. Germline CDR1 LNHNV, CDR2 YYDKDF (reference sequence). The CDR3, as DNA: TGTGCCACCAGCAGAGGTTTTGGGGCCCCCTACGAGCAGTACTTC. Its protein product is CATSRGFGAPYEQYF.

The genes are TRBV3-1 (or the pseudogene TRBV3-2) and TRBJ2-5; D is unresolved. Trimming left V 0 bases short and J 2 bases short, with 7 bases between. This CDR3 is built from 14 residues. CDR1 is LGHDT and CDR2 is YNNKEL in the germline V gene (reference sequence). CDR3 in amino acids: CASSQDFRQETQYF. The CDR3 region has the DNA TGTGCCAGCAGCCAAGATTTTCGGCAAGAGACCCAGTACTTC.

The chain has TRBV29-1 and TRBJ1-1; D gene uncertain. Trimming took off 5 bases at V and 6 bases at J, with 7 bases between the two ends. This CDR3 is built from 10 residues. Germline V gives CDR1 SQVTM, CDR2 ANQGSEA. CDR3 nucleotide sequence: TGCAGCGTTCTCTGGCCTGAAGCTTTCTTT. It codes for CSVLWPEAFF.

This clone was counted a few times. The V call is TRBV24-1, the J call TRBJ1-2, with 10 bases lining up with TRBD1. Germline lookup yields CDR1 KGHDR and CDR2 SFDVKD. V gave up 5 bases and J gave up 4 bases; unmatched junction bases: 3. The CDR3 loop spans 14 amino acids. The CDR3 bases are TGTGCCACCAGTGGGGACAGGGGTACCTATGGCTACACCTTC. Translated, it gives CATSGDRGTYGYTF.

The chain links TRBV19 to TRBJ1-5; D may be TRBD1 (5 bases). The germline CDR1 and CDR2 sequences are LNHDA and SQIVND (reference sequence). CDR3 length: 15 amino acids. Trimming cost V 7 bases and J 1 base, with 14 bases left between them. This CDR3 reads CASKSAWGSNQPQHF. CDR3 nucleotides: TGTGCCAGTAAGAGTGCATGGGGCAGCAATCAGCCCCAGCATTTT.

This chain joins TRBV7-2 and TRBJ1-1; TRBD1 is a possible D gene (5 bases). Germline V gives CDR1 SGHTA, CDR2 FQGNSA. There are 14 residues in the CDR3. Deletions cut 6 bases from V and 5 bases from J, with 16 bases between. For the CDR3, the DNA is TGTGCCAGCAGATACACGGGGGTGGAGACTGAAGCTTTCTTT. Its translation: CASRYTGVETEAFF.

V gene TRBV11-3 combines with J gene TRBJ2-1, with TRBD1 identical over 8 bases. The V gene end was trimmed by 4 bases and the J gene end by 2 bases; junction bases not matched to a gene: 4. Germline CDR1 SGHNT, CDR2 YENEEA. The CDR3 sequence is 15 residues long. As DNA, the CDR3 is TGTGCCAGCAGCTCCGACAGGGGCCCCTACAATGAGCAGTTCTTC. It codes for CASSSDRGPYNEQFF.

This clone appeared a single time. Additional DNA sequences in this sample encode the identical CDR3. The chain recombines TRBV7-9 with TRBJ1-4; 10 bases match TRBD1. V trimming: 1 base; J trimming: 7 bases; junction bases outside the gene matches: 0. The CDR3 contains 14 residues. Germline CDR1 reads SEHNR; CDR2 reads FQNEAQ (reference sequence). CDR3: CASSLGTGGEKLFF. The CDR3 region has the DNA TGTGCCAGCAGCTTAGGGACAGGGGGTGAAAAACTGTTTTTT.

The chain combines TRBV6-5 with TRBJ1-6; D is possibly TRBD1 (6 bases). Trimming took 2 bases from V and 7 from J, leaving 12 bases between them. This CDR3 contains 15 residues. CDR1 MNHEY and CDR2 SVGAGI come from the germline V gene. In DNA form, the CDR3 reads TGTGCCAGCAGTTACGGGGGCAGGCAAAATTCACCCCTCCACTTT. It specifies CASSYGGRQNSPLHF.

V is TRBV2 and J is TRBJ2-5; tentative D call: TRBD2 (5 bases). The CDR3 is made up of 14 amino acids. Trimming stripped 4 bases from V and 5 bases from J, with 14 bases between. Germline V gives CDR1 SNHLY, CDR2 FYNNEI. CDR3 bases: TGTGCCAGCAGTGCCGGACCTGGACTTGAGACCCAGTACTTC. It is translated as CASSAGPGLETQYF.